Each of the 8 T cell receptor beta chains below was sequenced from the same sample in a study of T cell repertoires in cytomegalovirus infection. MiXCR was run by TCRdb on the reads, yielding one entry per CDR3 protein. This table holds hundreds of thousands of distinct CDR3 sequences, around 30% found once. No antigen has been identified for these receptors. Sequenced here: cultured CD8+ T cells from PBMCs, sampled from culture after CMV antigen stimulation. The source of these receptors is a human donor in good health (CMV status not recorded). Some clones in this sample may be carry-over from other donors' samples.

This chain joins TRBV9 and TRBJ1-2; D call uncertain. In germline, CDR1 is SGDLS, CDR2 YYNGEE. The CDR3 sequence is 17 residues long. V lost 0 bases and J 3 bases, leaving 18 bases between the germline ends. CDR3 amino acids: CASSVVPPLNSDYGYTF. The CDR3 DNA reads as TGTGCCAGCAGCGTAGTTCCTCCTCTGAACTCTGACTATGGCTACACCTTC.

In its sample, this clonotype was seen many times. V usage is TRBV7-2 and J usage is TRBJ1-1; 8 positions agree with TRBD1. The CDR3 extends over 15 amino acids. V was pared by 5 bases and J by 3 bases, with 8 bases of the junction left unmatched. In germline, CDR1 is SGHTA, CDR2 FQGNSA. The CDR3 sequence: CASSTRQGRDTEAFF. CDR3 in DNA: TGTGCCAGCAGCACTCGACAGGGGCGGGACACTGAAGCTTTCTTT.

This chain joins TRBV27 and TRBJ1-1; 7 bases are a match to TRBD1. This CDR3 spans 16 amino acids. Per germline, CDR1 MNHEY and CDR2 SMNVEV (reference sequence). V lost 4 bases to trimming and J lost 3 bases; unmatched junction nucleotides: 11. Here the CDR3 DNA reads TGTGCCAGCAGTTCGCGCTCACAGGGGCGGTACACTGAAGCTTTCTTT. Translating gives CASSSRSQGRYTEAFF.

This clonotype was seen just once. The junction differs from germline at one of its ends, possibly a read error. The gene calls are TRBV20-1 and TRBJ1-2; D not resolved. Germline values: CDR1 DFQATT, CDR2 SNEGSKA (reference sequence). The CDR3 loop spans 13 amino acids. The CDR3 region is CSVRDPQAGGYTF. The CDR3, as DNA: TGCAGTGTTAGAGATCCCCAGGCGGGGGGCTACACCTTC.

The chain is built from TRBV10-3 and TRBJ2-2; 7 bases match TRBD2. This CDR3 region has 18 residues. V gave up 7 bases and J gave up 0 bases; unmatched junction bases: 14. Germline V CDR1 and CDR2: ENHRY, SYGVKD. The DNA for the CDR3 is TGTGCCATCAAAATAGTACGGGGAGCGGGACCGAACACCGGGGAGCTGTTTTTT. It encodes CAIKIVRGAGPNTGELFF.

This chain links TRBV14 with TRBJ2-3, with 11 bases fitting TRBD2. Germline-derived CDR1 and CDR2 are SGHDN and FVKESK. This CDR3 has 18 residues. The ends lost 2 bases at V and 2 bases at J; junction bases unmatched: 9. The CDR3 DNA reads TGTGCCAGCAGCCAAATAACTAGCGGGGGCCATGACACAGATACGCAGTATTTT. The encoded protein is CASSQITSGGHDTDTQYF.

This clonotype has more than one count but fewer than ten. This chain uses TRBV7-9 with TRBJ2-5, with 11 positions matching TRBD1. The germline V gene has CDR1 SEHNR and CDR2 FQNEAQ (reference sequence). CDR3 length: 16 amino acids. With 5 bases clipped from V and 5 bases from J, the junction kept 10 bases outside the gene matches. CDR3 nucleotides: TGTGCCAGCAGCCCAACTCCCGGGACAGGGGGGGAGACCCAGTACTTC. Encoded protein: CASSPTPGTGGETQYF.

The V gene is TRBV7-2, the J gene TRBJ2-1; tentative D call: TRBD2 (5 bases). The V gene lost 7 bases and the J gene lost 8 bases, with 18 bases spanning the gap. The CDR3 length is 14 residues. Germline CDR1 reads SGHTA; CDR2 reads FQGNSA. Written as DNA, the CDR3 is TGTGCCAGCACCTATACCCGGGGTCTGCATGAGCAGTTCTTC. This codes for CASTYTRGLHEQFF.